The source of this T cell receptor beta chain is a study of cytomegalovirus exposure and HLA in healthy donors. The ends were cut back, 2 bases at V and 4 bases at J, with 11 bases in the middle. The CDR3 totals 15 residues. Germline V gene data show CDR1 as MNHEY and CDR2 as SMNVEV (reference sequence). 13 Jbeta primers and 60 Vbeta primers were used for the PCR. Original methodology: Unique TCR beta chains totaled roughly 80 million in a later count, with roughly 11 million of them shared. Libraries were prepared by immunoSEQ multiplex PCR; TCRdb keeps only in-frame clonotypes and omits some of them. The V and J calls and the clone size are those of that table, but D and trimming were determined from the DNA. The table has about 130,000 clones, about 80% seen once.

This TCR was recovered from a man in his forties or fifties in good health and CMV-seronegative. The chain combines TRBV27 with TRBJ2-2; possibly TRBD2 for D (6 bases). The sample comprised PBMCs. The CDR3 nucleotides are TGTGCCAGCAGTTTAATGGCGGGAATCACCGGGGAGCTGTTTTTT. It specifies CASSLMAGITGELFF.